This T cell receptor beta chain was recovered during a study of long-term antiretroviral therapy in people with HIV. Study-level findings and limits: Across all time points, the repertoire was dominated by clones that expanded before ART.

The assay, immunoSEQ v3.0, was run at survey level. Assay: immunoSEQ multiplex PCR; the TCRdb copy retains only in-frame clones and omits some. The sample contains under 25,000 clones, more than 80% of which appear only once. This CDR3 is 13 amino acids long. Germline V lookup: CDR1 SGHNT, CDR2 YYREEE (reference sequence). The ends lost 4 bases at V and 6 bases at J; junction bases unmatched: 7. Notes on this clone: Its antigen is undetermined.

This specimen was unsorted PBMCs, taken 0.2 years after starting antiretroviral therapy. This receptor was identified in a woman in her forties with HIV. The rearrangement uses TRBV5-4 and TRBJ2-7; 7 nucleotides align to TRBD2. The CDR3 is CASSRTSVGEQYF. The CDR3 DNA reads as TGTGCCAGCAGCAGGACTAGTGTGGGCGAGCAGTACTTC.